These T cell receptor beta chains were read from a single sample in a study of blood T cell repertoires in COVID-19. Sequenced by immunoSEQ multiplex PCR; TCRdb stores in-frame clones only, minus some. The table has approximately 260,000 clones, 89% seen once; the top ten hold approximately 2%. Sequenced input: peripheral blood. These receptors originate from a man between 45 and 60 years old with acute or convalescent COVID-19. Each CDR3 is given with its conserved first and last residue. A D gene is named only where the DNA matches it firmly. Not all rows give a size; the values are once, few, many and, for expanded clones, a class.

CDR3 DNA: TGTGCCAGCAGTTTATCGCAGGGGACAGGGGAAATCGAGCAGTACTTC
CDR3 protein: CASSLSQGTGEIEQYF
V gene: TRBV27
clone size: .
D gene: TRBD1
CDR3 length: 16
J gene: TRBJ2-7

CDR3 DNA: TGTGCCAGCAGCTCGGCGGGGGGGCGGGCAGATACGCAGTATTTT
CDR3 protein: CASSSAGGRADTQYF
V gene: TRBV7-2
clone size: .
D gene: TRBD2
CDR3 length: 15
J gene: TRBJ2-3

CDR3 DNA: TGCGCCAGCAGCTTGGGTTCCGCAGGGGTGGATGGCTACACCTTC
CDR3 protein: CASSLGSAGVDGYTF
V gene: TRBV5-1
clone size: few
D gene: .
CDR3 length: 15
J gene: TRBJ1-2

CDR3 DNA: TGTGCCAGCAGTTCCCCCCCTTTGGCTGGAGGCACAGATACGCAGTATTTT
CDR3 protein: CASSSPPLAGGTDTQYF
V gene: TRBV27
clone size: .
D gene: .
CDR3 length: 17
J gene: TRBJ2-3

CDR3 DNA: TGTGCCAGCAGCGTAGGGAAGGGGGGGTACACAGATACGCAGTATTTT
CDR3 protein: CASSVGKGGYTDTQYF
V gene: TRBV9
clone size: .
D gene: .
CDR3 length: 16
J gene: TRBJ2-3

CDR3 DNA: TGTGCCAGCAGTTCGGGACTGGGGGAGACCCAGTACTTC
CDR3 protein: CASSSGLGETQYF
V gene: TRBV12-3/TRBV12-4
clone size: .
D gene: .
CDR3 length: 13
J gene: TRBJ2-5

CDR3 DNA: TGTGCCAGTAGTATGGGCTTTTTTAGCAATCAGCCCCAGCATTTT
CDR3 protein: CASSMGFFSNQPQHF
V gene: TRBV19
clone size: .
D gene: .
CDR3 length: 15
J gene: TRBJ1-5

CDR3 DNA: TGTGCCTGGATGACGGGTCCGTATGGCTACACCTTC
CDR3 protein: CAWMTGPYGYTF
V gene: TRBV30
clone size: .
D gene: .
CDR3 length: 12
J gene: TRBJ1-2

CDR3 DNA: TGTGCCAGCAGCCGTCCCGGGACTAGTGGGGAGACCCAGTACTTC
CDR3 protein: CASSRPGTSGETQYF
V gene: TRBV3-1/TRBV3-2
clone size: .
D gene: TRBD2
CDR3 length: 15
J gene: TRBJ2-5

CDR3 DNA: TGTGCCAGCAGTTTCCAGGGGGGCACTGAAGCTTTCTTT
CDR3 protein: CASSFQGGTEAFF
V gene: TRBV7-9
clone size: once
D gene: TRBD1
CDR3 length: 13
J gene: TRBJ1-1

CDR3 DNA: TGTGCCAGCAGTGACCGGGGTGGCTATGGCTACACCTTC
CDR3 protein: CASSDRGGYGYTF
V gene: TRBV25-1
clone size: .
D gene: .
CDR3 length: 13
J gene: TRBJ1-2

CDR3 DNA: TGTGCTAGCAGTAGGGGCGGCAGCTCTGGAAACACCATATATTTT
CDR3 protein: CASSRGGSSGNTIYF
V gene: TRBV7-7
clone size: .
D gene: .
CDR3 length: 15
J gene: TRBJ1-3

CDR3 DNA: TGTGCCAGCAGCCAAGGGAGGGTCTATGGCTACACCTTC
CDR3 protein: CASSQGRVYGYTF
V gene: TRBV3-1/TRBV3-2
clone size: once
D gene: .
CDR3 length: 13
J gene: TRBJ1-2

CDR3 DNA: TGCAGCGTTGCCGCCGACTTTCGAGAGACCCAGTACTTC
CDR3 protein: CSVAADFRETQYF
V gene: TRBV29-1
clone size: .
D gene: .
CDR3 length: 13
J gene: TRBJ2-5

CDR3 DNA: TGTGCCAGCAGCTTAGGGACTAGCCAGTACAATGAGCAGTTCTTC
CDR3 protein: CASSLGTSQYNEQFF
V gene: TRBV7-9
clone size: many
D gene: TRBD2
CDR3 length: 15
J gene: TRBJ2-1

CDR3 DNA: TGCAGTGCTAGTGAGGGCCTCACTGAAGCTTTCTTT
CDR3 protein: CSASEGLTEAFF
V gene: TRBV20-1
clone size: .
D gene: .
CDR3 length: 12
J gene: TRBJ1-1

CDR3 DNA: TGTGCCAGCAGCGTAGGAGCAGGGCCCCTCAACGAGCAGTACTTC
CDR3 protein: CASSVGAGPLNEQYF
V gene: TRBV9
clone size: .
D gene: .
CDR3 length: 15
J gene: TRBJ2-7

CDR3 DNA: TGTGCCAGCAGTCCCGGGATACCTTACGAGCAGTACTTC
CDR3 protein: CASSPGIPYEQYF
V gene: TRBV7-9
clone size: .
D gene: .
CDR3 length: 13
J gene: TRBJ2-7

CDR3 DNA: TGTGCCAGCAGCCAAGGATCGGCGGGGGGGCTTGAGCAGTACTTC
CDR3 protein: CASSQGSAGGLEQYF
V gene: TRBV3-1/TRBV3-2
clone size: once
D gene: TRBD2
CDR3 length: 15
J gene: TRBJ2-7

CDR3 DNA: TGCGCCAGCAGCATGGGACAGATAAGCTACAATGAGCAGTTCTTC
CDR3 protein: CASSMGQISYNEQFF
V gene: TRBV5-1
clone size: .
D gene: TRBD1
CDR3 length: 15
J gene: TRBJ2-1

CDR3 DNA: TGTGCTAGTGGCCAGCGGGACACTAATCAGCCCCAGCATTTT
CDR3 protein: CASGQRDTNQPQHF
V gene: TRBV12-5
clone size: .
D gene: .
CDR3 length: 14
J gene: TRBJ1-5

CDR3 DNA: TGTGCCAGTAGTGGGGGGACAGGGAACACCGGGGAGCTGTTTTTT
CDR3 protein: CASSGGTGNTGELFF
V gene: TRBV19
clone size: .
D gene: TRBD1
CDR3 length: 15
J gene: TRBJ2-2

CDR3 DNA: TGCGCCAGCAGCAAAGGGAGGGATCGAGAGACCCAGTACTTC
CDR3 protein: CASSKGRDRETQYF
V gene: TRBV5-1
clone size: .
D gene: TRBD2
CDR3 length: 14
J gene: TRBJ2-5

CDR3 DNA: TGTGCCAGCAGTGATCAGGGGCGGCGTGGCTACACCTTC
CDR3 protein: CASSDQGRRGYTF
V gene: TRBV2
clone size: .
D gene: .
CDR3 length: 13
J gene: TRBJ1-2

CDR3 DNA: TGTGCCAGTAGGCAGACCGGGACTCGAGAGCAGTACTTC
CDR3 protein: CASRQTGTREQYF
V gene: TRBV19
clone size: .
D gene: .
CDR3 length: 13
J gene: TRBJ2-7

CDR3 DNA: TGCAGTGCTAGTGAACAGAACTATGGCTACACCTTC
CDR3 protein: CSASEQNYGYTF
V gene: TRBV20-1
clone size: .
D gene: .
CDR3 length: 12
J gene: TRBJ1-2

CDR3 DNA: TGTGCCAGCACAACGTCGGGGGGTATTAATGAGCAGTTCTTC
CDR3 protein: CASTTSGGINEQFF
V gene: TRBV25-1
clone size: .
D gene: TRBD2
CDR3 length: 14
J gene: TRBJ2-1

CDR3 DNA: TGTGCCAGCAGGGGACTTGCGGATGAGCAGTTCTTC
CDR3 protein: CASRGLADEQFF
V gene: TRBV7-9
clone size: once
D gene: .
CDR3 length: 12
J gene: TRBJ2-1

CDR3 DNA: TGTGCCAGCAGCTTAGGGCTCTATGGCTACACCTTC
CDR3 protein: CASSLGLYGYTF
V gene: TRBV11-2
clone size: many
D gene: .
CDR3 length: 12
J gene: TRBJ1-2

CDR3 DNA: TGTGCCAGCAGCACCTCAGGGGGGTCACCCCTCCACTTT
CDR3 protein: CASSTSGGSPLHF
V gene: TRBV2
clone size: .
D gene: TRBD1
CDR3 length: 13
J gene: TRBJ1-6

CDR3 DNA: TGTGCCAGCAGCTTAAAGCATCGAGTGAACTATGGCTACACCTTC
CDR3 protein: CASSLKHRVNYGYTF
V gene: TRBV7-2
clone size: .
D gene: .
CDR3 length: 15
J gene: TRBJ1-2

CDR3 DNA: TGTGCCACCAGCCGTCGAGGGGGCTATGGCTACACCTTC
CDR3 protein: CATSRRGGYGYTF
V gene: TRBV15
clone size: .
D gene: .
CDR3 length: 13
J gene: TRBJ1-2

CDR3 DNA: TGTGCCAGCAGCGTAGTCAGGTCTAGCACAGATACGCAGTATTTT
CDR3 protein: CASSVVRSSTDTQYF
V gene: TRBV9
clone size: .
D gene: .
CDR3 length: 15
J gene: TRBJ2-3

CDR3 DNA: TGTGCCACCAGAGACAGGGGGGGTTACACAGATACGCAGTATTTT
CDR3 protein: CATRDRGGYTDTQYF
V gene: TRBV6-5
clone size: .
D gene: TRBD1
CDR3 length: 15
J gene: TRBJ2-3

CDR3 DNA: TGTGCCAGCTCACCAGTCGGGGTGAGCGGATACACAGATACGCAGTATTTT
CDR3 protein: CASSPVGVSGYTDTQYF
V gene: TRBV18
clone size: .
D gene: .
CDR3 length: 17
J gene: TRBJ2-3

CDR3 DNA: TGTGCCATCAAACCGGGGGTAAGGGGAGAGACCCAGTACTTC
CDR3 protein: CAIKPGVRGETQYF
V gene: TRBV10-3
clone size: .
D gene: .
CDR3 length: 14
J gene: TRBJ2-5

CDR3 DNA: TGCAGCGTCTCCTTGGGAGTTGGCACAGATACGCAGTATTTT
CDR3 protein: CSVSLGVGTDTQYF
V gene: TRBV29-1
clone size: .
D gene: .
CDR3 length: 14
J gene: TRBJ2-3

CDR3 DNA: TGTGCCAGCAGTGAGGGGAGGGGCCGGTATCAGCCCCAGCATTTT
CDR3 protein: CASSEGRGRYQPQHF
V gene: TRBV2
clone size: .
D gene: .
CDR3 length: 15
J gene: TRBJ1-5

CDR3 DNA: TGCGCCAGCAGTGCACAGGGAAGCACTGAAGCTTTCTTT
CDR3 protein: CASSAQGSTEAFF
V gene: TRBV10-2
clone size: once
D gene: .
CDR3 length: 13
J gene: TRBJ1-1

CDR3 DNA: TGCAGGGCCGCGGTTTCGGAGACCCAGTACTTC
CDR3 protein: CRAAVSETQYF
V gene: TRBV20-1
clone size: .
D gene: .
CDR3 length: 11
J gene: TRBJ2-5

CDR3 DNA: TGTGCCAGCAGCCAAGTTCGGGGTGGAGGCGAGCAGTACTTC
CDR3 protein: CASSQVRGGGEQYF
V gene: TRBV3-1/TRBV3-2
clone size: .
D gene: .
CDR3 length: 14
J gene: TRBJ2-7